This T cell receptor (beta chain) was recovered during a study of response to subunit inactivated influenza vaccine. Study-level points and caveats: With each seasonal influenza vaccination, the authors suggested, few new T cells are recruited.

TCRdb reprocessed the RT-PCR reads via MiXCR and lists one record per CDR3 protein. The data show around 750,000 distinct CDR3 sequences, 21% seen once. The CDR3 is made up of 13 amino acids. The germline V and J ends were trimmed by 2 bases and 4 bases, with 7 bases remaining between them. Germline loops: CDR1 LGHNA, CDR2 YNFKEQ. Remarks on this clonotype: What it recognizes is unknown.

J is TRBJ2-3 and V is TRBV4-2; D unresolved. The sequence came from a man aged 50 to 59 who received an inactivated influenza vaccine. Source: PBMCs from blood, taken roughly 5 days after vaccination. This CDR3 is CASSQYVADTQYF. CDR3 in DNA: TGTGCCAGCAGCCAATACGTCGCAGATACGCAGTATTTT.